This T cell receptor (beta chain) originates from a study of T cell responses to AZD1222 COVID-19 vaccine. TCRdb's copy holds only in-frame clones and misses some; the assay was immunoSEQ multiplex PCR. This table has about 180,000 clones, about nine tenths appearing once. Second-dose timings of about 4 or about 12 weeks were pooled. The V and J ends lost 3 bases and 4 bases respectively, with 13 bases between them. Germline V gene data show CDR1 as SGHVS and CDR2 as FQNEAQ. The CDR3 totals 14 residues. As concerns this clone: Its antigen is currently unknown.

Study outcomes and limitations: The breadth and depth of Spike-specific TCRs increased once two AZD1222 doses had been given. Donor demographics were predominantly white British with a female majority; clonal diversity may be underestimated. The study found vaccine-associated CD4 TCRs spanning spike, dominant at 160-218 and 743-854.

The receptor's source is an adult who received the AZD1222 COVID-19 vaccine. The V call is TRBV7-8, the J call TRBJ2-7, with D perhaps being TRBD1 or TRBD2 (5 bases each). The sample in question was peripheral blood, obtained 28 days after the second AZD1222 dose. The CDR3 coding sequence is TGTGCCAGCAGCTTCAGGGATAGGACTTACGAGCAGTACTTC. Protein: CASSFRDRTYEQYF.